This T cell receptor (beta chain) was documented in a study of regulatory T cells in long-lasting Graves disease. This CDR3 is 15 amino acids long. CDR1 and CDR2 from the germline V gene are MNHEY and SVGAGI. The V end lost 0 bases, the J end lost 4 bases, and 12 bases lay between the germline ends. Investigators prepared the TCR beta libraries by applying iRepertoire HTBI primers and Arm-PCR of CDR3 regions. TCRdb reprocessed the multiplex PCR reads with MiXCR, giving one entry per CDR3 protein. The table includes 350,000 to 550,000 distinct CDR3 sequences, around 13% detected once. Time point in this sample: newly diagnosed GD, antithyroid drugs for less than 3 months. The TCR library was made from RNA extracted from PBMCs. This clonotype was observed many times. This same sample was also taken into another study, of T cells in Graves' hyperthyroidism and ophthalmopathy.

The receptor comes from a woman aged 45 to 65 with Graves disease. This rearrangement joins TRBV6-5 to TRBJ1-2, with D possibly matching TRBD1 (6 bases). Sequencing was performed on peripheral blood mononuclear cells (PBMCs), taken at new diagnosis, from a patient treated with antithyroid drugs. The CDR3 DNA sequence: TGTGCCAGCAGTTACTCGAACGACAGGATCTATGGCTACACCTTC. Its protein is CASSYSNDRIYGYTF.